The next 3 T cell receptor beta chains were all read from a single sample in a study of monozygotic twins with inflammatory bowel disease. Reprocessing the 5' RACE reads, TCRdb reports a single entry for every CDR3 protein and omits DNA. This repertoire includes roughly 330,000 distinct CDR3 sequences. The specimen sequenced was blood. These receptors were taken from a human donor with ulcerative colitis or Crohn's disease, or a healthy co-twin of an affected twin (not recorded which).

The chain is built from TRBV12-3 or TRBV12-4 and TRBJ1-2; TCRdb picks TRBD1, but there is no DNA to check that call. The length of the CDR3 is 14 residues. The chain's CDR3 is CASSPQGQGLGYTF.

The CDR3 region is CASSASSGDFYEQYF. The chain employs TRBV7-6 and TRBJ2-7; the TCRdb D gene call, TRBD2, has no DNA to confirm it. Looked up from germline, CDR1 is SGHVS and CDR2 is FNYEAQ. The CDR3 covers 15 residues.

V is TRBV20-1 and J is TRBJ2-2; TCRdb returns TRBD1, unconfirmable since there is no DNA. This CDR3 has 13 residues. Germline loops: CDR1 DFQATT, CDR2 SNEGSKA (reference sequence). This CDR3 reads CSAMQGGVGELFF.